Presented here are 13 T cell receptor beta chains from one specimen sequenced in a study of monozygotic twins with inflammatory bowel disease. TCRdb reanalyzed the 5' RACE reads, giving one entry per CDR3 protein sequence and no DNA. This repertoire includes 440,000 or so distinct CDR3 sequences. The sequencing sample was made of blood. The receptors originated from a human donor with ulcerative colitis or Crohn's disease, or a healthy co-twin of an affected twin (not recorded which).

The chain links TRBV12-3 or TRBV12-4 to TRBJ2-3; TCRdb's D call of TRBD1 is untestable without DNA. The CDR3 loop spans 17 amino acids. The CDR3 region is CASSLGTHFSSTDTQYF.

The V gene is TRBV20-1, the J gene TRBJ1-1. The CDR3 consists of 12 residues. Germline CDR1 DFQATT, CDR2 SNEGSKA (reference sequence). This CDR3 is CSAYRTATEAFF.

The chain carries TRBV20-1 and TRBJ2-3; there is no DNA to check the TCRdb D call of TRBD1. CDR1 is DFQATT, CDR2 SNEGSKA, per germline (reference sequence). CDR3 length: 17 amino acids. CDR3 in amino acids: CSARVPSRGGGTDTQYF.

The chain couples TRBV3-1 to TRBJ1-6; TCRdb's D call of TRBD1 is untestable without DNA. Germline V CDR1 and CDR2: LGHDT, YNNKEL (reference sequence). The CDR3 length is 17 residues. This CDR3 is CASSPAGQGKRWSPLHF.

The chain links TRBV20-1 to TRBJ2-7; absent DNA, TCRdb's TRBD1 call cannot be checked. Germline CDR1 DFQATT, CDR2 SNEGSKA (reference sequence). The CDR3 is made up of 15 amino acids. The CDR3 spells CSARPGTGVAYEQYF.

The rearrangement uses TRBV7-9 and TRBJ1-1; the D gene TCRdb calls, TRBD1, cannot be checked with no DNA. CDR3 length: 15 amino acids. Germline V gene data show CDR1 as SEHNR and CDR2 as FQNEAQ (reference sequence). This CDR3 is CDSSLENRGNTEAFF. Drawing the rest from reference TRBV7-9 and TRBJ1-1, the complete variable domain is DTGVSQNPRHKITKRGQNVTFRCDPISEHNRLYWYRQTLGQGPEFLTYFQNEAQLEKSRLLSDRFSAERPKGSFSTLEIQRTEQGDSAMYLCDSSLENRGNTEAFFGQGTRLTVV.

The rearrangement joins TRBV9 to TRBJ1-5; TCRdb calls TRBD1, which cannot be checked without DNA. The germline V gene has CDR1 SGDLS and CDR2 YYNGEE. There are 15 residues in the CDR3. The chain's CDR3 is CASSVTAGDTQPQHF.

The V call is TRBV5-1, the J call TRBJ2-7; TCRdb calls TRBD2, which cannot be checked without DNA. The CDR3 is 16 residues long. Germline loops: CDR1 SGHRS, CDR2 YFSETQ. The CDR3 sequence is CASSSGRDSTYDEQYF.

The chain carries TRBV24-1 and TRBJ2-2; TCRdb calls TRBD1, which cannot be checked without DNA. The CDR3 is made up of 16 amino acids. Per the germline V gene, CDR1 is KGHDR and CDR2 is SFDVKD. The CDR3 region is CATSGGGIVNTGELFF.

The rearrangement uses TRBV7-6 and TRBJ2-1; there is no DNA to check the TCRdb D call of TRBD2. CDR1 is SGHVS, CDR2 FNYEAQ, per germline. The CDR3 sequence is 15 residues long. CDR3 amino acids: CASSSSGTLVNEQFF.

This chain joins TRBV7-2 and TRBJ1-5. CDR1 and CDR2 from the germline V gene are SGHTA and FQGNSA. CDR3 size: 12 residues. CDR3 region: CASSLMKQPQHF.

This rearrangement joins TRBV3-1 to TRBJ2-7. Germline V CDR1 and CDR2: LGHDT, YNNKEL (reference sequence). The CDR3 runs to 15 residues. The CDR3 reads CASTHSDGRSYEQYF.

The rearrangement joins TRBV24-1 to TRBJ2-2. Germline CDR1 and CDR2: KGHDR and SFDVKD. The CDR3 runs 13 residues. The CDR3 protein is CATSPVNTGELFF.